The T cell receptor (beta chain) described here comes from a study of shared clonotypes between healthy human individuals (TCRdb year 2020). Context from the whole study: A few men and a couple of women, aged 18 to 49 years, made up the cohort. Per donor, leukapheresis produced somewhere between about 0.94 and 9 billion PBMCs. To estimate repertoire size and how much clonotype sharing occurs between individuals, the study deeply sequenced the blood TCR repertoires of about five healthy adults. Libraries were prepared and TCR repertoires were sequenced by different laboratories using diverse techniques, in order to increase sequencing depth and limit assay-specific biases. For each donor, CD4 naive and CD4 memory were each run on three plates, CD8 naive on two plates, and CD8 memory on one plate. Broader findings and caveats from the paper: Rarefaction of sorted-subset datasets indicated incomplete sequencing despite the large sequencing depth. Only blood was sampled, and tissue TCR repertoires likely differ from those in blood. Naive subsets generally had larger estimated clonotype richness than memory subsets. Pairwise subsampling led to the expectation that sequencing depth would affect the degree of clonotype sharing among donors. Because the study included a small number of donors, the genetic and exposure-history diversity represented was limited. Across a handful of donors, around 5% of naive CD4, around 3.3% of naive CD8, 2.3% of memory CD4, and about 0.4% of memory CD8 clonotypes were shared. Compared with non-shared clonotypes, the clonotypes found in all four sorted-subset donors had higher generation probabilities.

This clone has a single count. What this receptor recognizes is not known. No much larger clonotype is one base removed from it; base qualities were not supplied. TCR CDR3 regions were amplified from genomic DNA by multiplex PCR using the deep immunoSEQ assay. Genomic DNA extracted from each cell subset was distributed evenly over all wells of several immunoSEQ 96-well plates, and each plate served as one replicate. For sorted subsets, about 200 ng genomic DNA, equal to 30,000 or so T cell genomes, was loaded into each replicate PCR. Purified libraries were measured with a Qubit 3.0 fluorometer, size-checked on a Bioanalyzer 2100, and measured again with the KAPA Library Quantification kit. A separate single-read 150-cycle Illumina NextSeq 550 flow cell was used to sequence each immunoSEQ 96-well plate. The study's processing was this. Because only junctional sequences without quality scores were contained in the immunoSEQ output, filtering matching that applied to full-length reads could not be performed. Sequences were annotated with PyIR, a Python wrapper for IgBLAST v1.9, using IMGT germline references to assign V/J genes and CDR3. Reads were removed for weak V/J assignments (E-value above 1e-6), missing CDR3, stop codons, out-of-frame junctions, or ambiguous translated residues. V3J clonotypes were defined as sequences sharing an identical inferred V gene, J gene, and CDR3 amino acid sequence. Percentage overlap between repertoires was calculated by dividing the number of shared unique clonotypes by the size of the smaller repertoire. Repertoire richness was assessed with RTK rarefaction, the Chao1 estimator, and Recon v2.1 estimates of unobserved clonotypes. OLGA was used to compute generation probabilities for all TCRbeta clonotypes that the gDNA method yielded from several donors. In its TCRdb copy, this immuneACCESS table keeps in-frame sequences only and misses some clones. Where compared with another copy, unresolved V genes explain less than half of these, and the others have no known cause. V, J and clone size were drawn from that table, and D and trimming were deduced from the DNA. In this sample the table shows some 2.1 million clones, 85% to 95% of which occur a single time. The leading ten clones occupy 0.13% of the sample.

The donors were healthy, HIV-negative adults who had no recently reported acute infections or vaccinations. All donors were Caucasian adults living in Nashville, Tennessee, USA. Magnetic negative selection was used to enrich CD4+ T cells, after which naive cells were positively selected on CD45RA and the negative fraction became the memory subset. After blood collection by leukapheresis, PBMCs were isolated using Ficoll-Histopaque density gradient centrifugation and then cryopreserved in the vapor phase of liquid nitrogen. Analytical flow cytometry was used to check the purity and quantity of every magnetically sorted T cell population. Genomic DNA was isolated from every sorted fraction and measured by UV absorbance on a Nanodrop 2000c. The clonotype comes from a man aged 18 to 30 in good health. Input material: naive CD4+ T cells sorted from blood. The sample's cell subset or site label, decoded: CD45RA+ positively selected.

The DNA sequence is TGTGCCAGCAGTTTAAGGTCCTCTGGAAACACCATATATTTT. Its protein reads: CASSLRSSGNTIYF. The chain couples TRBV28 to TRBJ1-3, with no confident D gene call. As encoded in the germline V gene, CDR1 is MDHEN while CDR2 is SYDVKM. The CDR3 contains 14 residues, cysteine and phenylalanine counted. This entry keeps only the CDR3 DNA: 42 bases, framed from base 1. V gives up 2 bases and J gives up 0 bases, and the segment between their germline ends measures 5 bases.